Listed below are T cell receptor beta chains from one sample, sequenced in a study of T cell changes during pregnancy in multiple sclerosis. The data were produced by immunoSEQ multiplex PCR, yet TCRdb's version contains in-frame clones alone and is incomplete. The profile shows roughly 76,000 clones, 90% to 95% of them singletons. Sample: CD4+ T cells from peripheral blood mononuclear cells, taken in the second trimester of pregnancy. The receptors were gathered from a female donor with multiple sclerosis, enrolled in a pregnancy study. CDR3s include the opening cysteine and the closing phenylalanine or tryptophan. A clone size is listed for some rows: how often the clone was seen (once, few, many), or a class if it is expanded.

v_call	j_call	clone_size	cdr3_aa
TRBV18	TRBJ2-1	NA	CASSPPAGTSGRNEQFF
TRBV5-5	TRBJ2-7	NA	CASTWGVGGSYEQYF
TRBV7-2	TRBJ2-7	NA	CASSLGSWDRGSEQYF
TRBV9	TRBJ2-1	NA	CASSTLGEQFF
TRBV9	TRBJ2-3	once	CASSVGQRGSTDTQYF
TRBV28	TRBJ1-2	NA	CASTHRGLYGYTF
TRBV27	TRBJ2-2	NA	CASSLSSGRVSGELFF
TRBV6-6	TRBJ1-1	few	CASSPRSGTEAFF
TRBV6-5	TRBJ1-2	NA	CAIADSFYGYTF
TRBV7-2	TRBJ1-2	NA	CASSRPGRYGYTF
TRBV11-3	TRBJ2-2	NA	CASSLGLDWATGELFF
TRBV5-8	TRBJ2-1	NA	CASSLALARQFF
TRBV10-3	TRBJ2-7	NA	CAITERQGQGINYEQYF
TRBV7-2	TRBJ2-2	NA	CASSLLRGTGELFF
TRBV18	TRBJ1-1	NA	CASSSRGPATEAFF
TRBV28	TRBJ2-3	NA	CASSFYPWTGPGSDTQYF
TRBV7-9	TRBJ1-1	NA	CASSPFLNTEAFF
TRBV9	TRBJ2-2	NA	CASSVVPGVSGELFF
TRBV7-6	TRBJ2-3	NA	CASSLGTNTDTQYF
TRBV19	TRBJ1-5	few	CASSIDGANRGGQPQHF
TRBV19	TRBJ2-5	NA	CASSWLAGETQYF
TRBV9	TRBJ2-1	NA	CASSVSTDLSNEQFF
TRBV6-6	TRBJ2-2	NA	CASSYIGTENTGELFF
TRBV5-1	TRBJ1-6	once	CASSLDGFSPLHF
TRBV19	TRBJ1-6	NA	CASGRTGYNSPLHF
TRBV4-1	TRBJ2-1	NA	CASSFTKGGRLNEQFF
TRBV5-1	TRBJ2-3	NA	CASRVTGGADTQYF
TRBV11-2	TRBJ2-1	once	CASSQDRVGKNEQFF
TRBV6-6	TRBJ2-3	NA	CASTRQGQDTQYF
TRBV5-1	TRBJ1-1	NA	CASSSRGGAVRTEAFF
TRBV18	TRBJ1-2	few	CASSPGTGESYTF
TRBV11-2	TRBJ2-2	NA	CASSLARTSGSNTGELFF
TRBV10-3	TRBJ2-1	NA	CAISEGLAGGSEQFF
TRBV7-9	TRBJ2-7	NA	CASSFDWGPHEQYF
TRBV28	TRBJ2-5	once	CASSYRGAETQYF
TRBV5-4	TRBJ2-3	NA	CASSLRTSGGRGDTQYF
TRBV4-3	TRBJ2-5	NA	CASSQDWDSGLATQYF
TRBV7-3	TRBJ2-1	NA	CASSITGDNEQFF
TRBV18	TRBJ1-6	NA	CASSGSTAGHNSPLHF